These T cell receptor beta chains were read from a single sample in a study of blood T cell repertoires in COVID-19. The protocol was immunoSEQ multiplex PCR, while the TCRdb copy is restricted to in-frame clones and leaves out a portion. The sample consists of approximately 200,000 clones, roughly 87% of them appearing once. The sample consisted of peripheral blood. These receptors all stem from a man aged 40-55 years with active or convalescent COVID-19. Both conserved end residues are part of each CDR3. The D gene is left open where the match is weak. Clone size is shown for a subset of rows, as once, few, many or a class of expanded clone.

j_call: TRBJ2-7; d_call: -; clone_size: -; v_call: TRBV11-2; cdr3_nt: TGTGCCAGCAGCATAAGACAGGAGGTTTGGGACGAGCAGTACTTC; cdr3_aa: CASSIRQEVWDEQYF
j_call: TRBJ1-1; d_call: -; clone_size: -; v_call: TRBV30; cdr3_nt: TGTGCCTGGAGAACAGGGAGGGGCACTGAAGCTTTCTTT; cdr3_aa: CAWRTGRGTEAFF
j_call: TRBJ2-7; d_call: TRBD1; clone_size: -; v_call: TRBV7-9; cdr3_nt: TGTGCCAGCAGCTTATGGGCGGGACAGGGCCTTCCCTACGAGCAGTACTTC; cdr3_aa: CASSLWAGQGLPYEQYF
j_call: TRBJ2-5; d_call: TRBD1; clone_size: -; v_call: TRBV19; cdr3_nt: TGTGCCAGTAGTTCCCGGACAGGAGAGACCCAGTACTTC; cdr3_aa: CASSSRTGETQYF
j_call: TRBJ1-2; d_call: -; clone_size: once; v_call: TRBV28; cdr3_nt: TGTGCCAGCAGTTCCGGGGACTATGGCTACACCTTC; cdr3_aa: CASSSGDYGYTF
j_call: TRBJ1-1; d_call: -; clone_size: -; v_call: TRBV11-2; cdr3_nt: TGTGCCAGCAGCTTAGACGGGAATTTGAACACTGAAGCTTTCTTT; cdr3_aa: CASSLDGNLNTEAFF
j_call: TRBJ1-6; d_call: -; clone_size: -; v_call: TRBV2; cdr3_nt: TGTGCCATCCTGAGCTTCGGGGAAGGCTCACCCCTCCACTTT; cdr3_aa: CAILSFGEGSPLHF
j_call: TRBJ1-2; d_call: -; clone_size: -; v_call: TRBV9; cdr3_nt: TGTGCCAGCAGCAGAGATGGACAACTGACTAACTATGGCTACACCTTC; cdr3_aa: CASSRDGQLTNYGYTF
j_call: TRBJ2-3; d_call: TRBD2; clone_size: -; v_call: TRBV2; cdr3_nt: TGTGCCAGCAGTGAAACGGGAGGGGGCACAGATACGCAGTATTTT; cdr3_aa: CASSETGGGTDTQYF
j_call: TRBJ2-7; d_call: -; clone_size: -; v_call: TRBV2; cdr3_nt: TGTGCCAGCACAGGGGACGGGTCCTACGAGCAGTACTTC; cdr3_aa: CASTGDGSYEQYF
j_call: TRBJ1-5; d_call: -; clone_size: -; v_call: TRBV2; cdr3_nt: TGTGCCAGCGGAGGACCGGGGGGCAATCAGCCCCAGCATTTT; cdr3_aa: CASGGPGGNQPQHF
j_call: TRBJ2-2; d_call: TRBD2; clone_size: -; v_call: TRBV3-1/TRBV3-2; cdr3_nt: TGTGCCAGCAGCCAAGATCTCAGCACTAGCGGGGGGGCAAACGGGGAGCTGTTTTTT; cdr3_aa: CASSQDLSTSGGANGELFF
j_call: TRBJ2-3; d_call: -; clone_size: -; v_call: TRBV19; cdr3_nt: TGTGCCAGTAGTATTGCTCCTAGCTCCACAGATACGCAGTATTTT; cdr3_aa: CASSIAPSSTDTQYF
j_call: TRBJ2-1; d_call: -; clone_size: -; v_call: TRBV7-3; cdr3_nt: TGTGCCAGCAGCTTAAGTTCGGGAGACCACAATGAGCAGTTCTTC; cdr3_aa: CASSLSSGDHNEQFF
j_call: TRBJ2-1; d_call: TRBD2; clone_size: once; v_call: TRBV7-2; cdr3_nt: TGTGCCAGCAGCATGACTAGCGGGATGTTCGGTGAGCAGTTCTTC; cdr3_aa: CASSMTSGMFGEQFF
j_call: TRBJ2-5; d_call: TRBD1; clone_size: -; v_call: TRBV7-3; cdr3_nt: TGTGCCAGCAGCTTATTCGGGACAGGGAGATTGGAGACCCAGTACTTC; cdr3_aa: CASSLFGTGRLETQYF
j_call: TRBJ2-7; d_call: TRBD1; clone_size: -; v_call: TRBV5-8; cdr3_nt: TGTGCCAGCAGCCGAAGTCGAGGGACAGGGTCGGACGAGCAGTACTTC; cdr3_aa: CASSRSRGTGSDEQYF
j_call: TRBJ1-1; d_call: TRBD1; clone_size: once; v_call: TRBV27; cdr3_nt: TGTGCCAGCGGGGACAGGCCGAACACTGAAGCTTTCTTT; cdr3_aa: CASGDRPNTEAFF
j_call: TRBJ1-2; d_call: TRBD1; clone_size: -; v_call: TRBV5-6; cdr3_nt: TGTGCCAGCAGCTTGGGGACAGGGTACATTGGCTACACCTTC; cdr3_aa: CASSLGTGYIGYTF
j_call: TRBJ1-1; d_call: -; clone_size: -; v_call: TRBV28; cdr3_nt: TGTGCCAGCAGTTACTCTTGGGCGGGGAACACTGAAGCTTTCTTT; cdr3_aa: CASSYSWAGNTEAFF
j_call: TRBJ1-1; d_call: -; clone_size: -; v_call: TRBV6-5; cdr3_nt: TGTGCCAGCAGTCAGAATTTCCAGGGGAACACTGAAGCTTTCTTT; cdr3_aa: CASSQNFQGNTEAFF
j_call: TRBJ1-6; d_call: TRBD1; clone_size: -; v_call: TRBV27; cdr3_nt: TGTGCCACCGCAGTCAGGGGGCAAGGCTCACCCCTCCACTTT; cdr3_aa: CATAVRGQGSPLHF
j_call: TRBJ1-1; d_call: -; clone_size: once; v_call: TRBV19; cdr3_nt: TGTGCCAGTAGTATGAGCGGCGTCGAAGCTTTCTTT; cdr3_aa: CASSMSGVEAFF
j_call: TRBJ1-5; d_call: -; clone_size: once; v_call: TRBV28; cdr3_nt: TGTGCCAGCTCCCTTGGCAATCAGCCCCAGCATTTT; cdr3_aa: CASSLGNQPQHF
j_call: TRBJ2-1; d_call: TRBD2; clone_size: -; v_call: TRBV6-6; cdr3_nt: TGTGCCAGCAGTTACGGGGAGCGGGAGTTGAGGAATGAGCAGTTCTTC; cdr3_aa: CASSYGERELRNEQFF
j_call: TRBJ1-3; d_call: -; clone_size: -; v_call: TRBV28; cdr3_nt: TGTGCCAGCAGCCCAACAACTAGCTCTGGAAACACCATATATTTT; cdr3_aa: CASSPTTSSGNTIYF
j_call: TRBJ2-5; d_call: -; clone_size: many; v_call: TRBV5-5; cdr3_nt: TGTGCCAGCAGCCGGAGGGGGGGTGGCCAAGAGACCCAGTACTTC; cdr3_aa: CASSRRGGGQETQYF
j_call: TRBJ2-2; d_call: -; clone_size: -; v_call: TRBV3-1/TRBV3-2; cdr3_nt: TGTGCCAGCAGCCTTGCCCCAGGGACTTTGACCGGGGAGCTGTTTTTT; cdr3_aa: CASSLAPGTLTGELFF
j_call: TRBJ2-7; d_call: -; clone_size: -; v_call: TRBV9; cdr3_nt: TGTGCCAGCAGCGTAGGTGACAGAGCCTACGAGCAGTACTTC; cdr3_aa: CASSVGDRAYEQYF
j_call: TRBJ1-2; d_call: -; clone_size: -; v_call: TRBV6-5; cdr3_nt: TGTGCCAGCAGTTCAACGACAGTGGATAGGGTTGGTGGCTACACCTTC; cdr3_aa: CASSSTTVDRVGGYTF
j_call: TRBJ2-1; d_call: -; clone_size: -; v_call: TRBV5-4; cdr3_nt: TGTGCCAGCAGCTTGATGATGGCTTACAATGAGCAGTTCTTC; cdr3_aa: CASSLMMAYNEQFF
j_call: TRBJ2-7; d_call: TRBD2; clone_size: -; v_call: TRBV28; cdr3_nt: TGTGCCAGCAGTTTTTCGGGAGGTCCGTCCTACGAGCAGTACTTC; cdr3_aa: CASSFSGGPSYEQYF
j_call: TRBJ2-7; d_call: -; clone_size: -; v_call: TRBV2; cdr3_nt: TGTGCCAGCAGAGGAACAGGGCTAAAAGGATCCTACGAGCAGTACTTC; cdr3_aa: CASRGTGLKGSYEQYF
j_call: TRBJ1-2; d_call: TRBD1; clone_size: -; v_call: TRBV7-3; cdr3_nt: TGTGCCAGCAGCCCCCCGGGACAGGGGAACAATGGCTACACCTTC; cdr3_aa: CASSPPGQGNNGYTF
j_call: TRBJ2-7; d_call: TRBD2; clone_size: -; v_call: TRBV4-2; cdr3_nt: TGTGCCAGCAGCCAAGCAGTATTGGCGGGAGAGGGCCTTGGGTACGAGCAGTACTTC; cdr3_aa: CASSQAVLAGEGLGYEQYF
j_call: TRBJ2-7; d_call: TRBD1; clone_size: once; v_call: TRBV28; cdr3_nt: TGTGCCAGCAGTTTGTACAGGGGGCTCTACGAGCAGTACTTC; cdr3_aa: CASSLYRGLYEQYF
j_call: TRBJ1-1; d_call: TRBD1; clone_size: few; v_call: TRBV5-6; cdr3_nt: TGTGCCAGCAGCTTTGGGACAGGGGGCCACACTGAAGCTTTCTTT; cdr3_aa: CASSFGTGGHTEAFF
j_call: TRBJ1-4; d_call: -; clone_size: few; v_call: TRBV30; cdr3_nt: TGTGCCTGGAGCGAAGACAGAACAACTAATGAAAAACTGTTTTTT; cdr3_aa: CAWSEDRTTNEKLFF
j_call: TRBJ2-3; d_call: -; clone_size: -; v_call: TRBV5-1; cdr3_nt: TGCGCCAGCCTCCTGGGGGCGGCCACAGATACGCAGTATTTT; cdr3_aa: CASLLGAATDTQYF
j_call: TRBJ2-1; d_call: TRBD2; clone_size: -; v_call: TRBV30; cdr3_nt: TGTGCCTGGAGACCTAGCGGGAGGGGGAATGAGCAGTTCTTC; cdr3_aa: CAWRPSGRGNEQFF
j_call: TRBJ1-2; d_call: TRBD1; clone_size: -; v_call: TRBV4-1; cdr3_nt: TGCGCCAGCAGCCGCGGGACAGCCGGGGGCTATGGCTACACCTTC; cdr3_aa: CASSRGTAGGYGYTF
j_call: TRBJ1-1; d_call: -; clone_size: -; v_call: TRBV7-8; cdr3_nt: TGTGCCAGCAGCTTTCCCTCCAGGGGACGACGAAACACTGAAGCTTTCTTT; cdr3_aa: CASSFPSRGRRNTEAFF
j_call: TRBJ1-4; d_call: -; clone_size: -; v_call: TRBV9; cdr3_nt: TGTGCCAGCAGCAGGGACACTACTGCAACTAATGAAAAACTGTTTTTT; cdr3_aa: CASSRDTTATNEKLFF
j_call: TRBJ2-5; d_call: TRBD1; clone_size: -; v_call: TRBV27; cdr3_nt: TGTGCCAGCAGTCCGGGGACAGGGGGCGCCGAGACCCAGTACTTC; cdr3_aa: CASSPGTGGAETQYF
j_call: TRBJ1-2; d_call: -; clone_size: -; v_call: TRBV19; cdr3_nt: TGTGCCAGTAGTATAAATGGAGCGGGTGGCTACACCTTC; cdr3_aa: CASSINGAGGYTF
j_call: TRBJ2-1; d_call: TRBD2; clone_size: -; v_call: TRBV6-5; cdr3_nt: TGTGCCAGCAGTTACTCGAAATTTAGCGGGGAGCAGTTCTTC; cdr3_aa: CASSYSKFSGEQFF
j_call: TRBJ2-7; d_call: -; clone_size: -; v_call: TRBV11-3; cdr3_nt: TGTGCCAGCAGCTTCACAGGGATGGGTGAGCAGTACTTC; cdr3_aa: CASSFTGMGEQYF
j_call: TRBJ1-5; d_call: -; clone_size: -; v_call: TRBV19; cdr3_nt: TGTGCCAGTAGTATAGATCTTGCGGGAAGGACCCAGCATTTT; cdr3_aa: CASSIDLAGRTQHF
j_call: TRBJ2-7; d_call: TRBD1; clone_size: once; v_call: TRBV27; cdr3_nt: TGTGCCAGCAGTTTCATAGGACAGGGGCCCGAGCAGTACTTC; cdr3_aa: CASSFIGQGPEQYF
j_call: TRBJ2-1; d_call: TRBD2; clone_size: few; v_call: TRBV28; cdr3_nt: TGTGCCAGCTACGGACTAGCGGGGGGCCACAATGAGCAGTTCTTC; cdr3_aa: CASYGLAGGHNEQFF
j_call: TRBJ1-3; d_call: -; clone_size: many; v_call: TRBV28; cdr3_nt: TGTGCCAGCACCCCCTCTTCGGCGGTGTCAGGAAACACCATATATTTT; cdr3_aa: CASTPSSAVSGNTIYF
j_call: TRBJ2-7; d_call: -; clone_size: few; v_call: TRBV29-1; cdr3_nt: TGCAGCGTTGGGTACACGTCCTACGAGCAGTACTTC; cdr3_aa: CSVGYTSYEQYF
j_call: TRBJ1-2; d_call: -; clone_size: few; v_call: TRBV10-2; cdr3_nt: TGCGCCTGCTGGACAGCTGATAACTATGGCTACACCTTC; cdr3_aa: CACWTADNYGYTF
j_call: TRBJ1-2; d_call: -; clone_size: -; v_call: TRBV7-9; cdr3_nt: TGTGCCAGCAGCACCACCACACAGGGCTACTATGGCTACACCTTC; cdr3_aa: CASSTTTQGYYGYTF
j_call: TRBJ2-7; d_call: TRBD2; clone_size: -; v_call: TRBV28; cdr3_nt: TGTGCCAGCAGAAAGACAGCGATCAGGACTAGCGGGAGGAAAAATTCCTACGAGCAGTACTTC; cdr3_aa: CASRKTAIRTSGRKNSYEQYF
j_call: TRBJ1-3; d_call: TRBD1; clone_size: -; v_call: TRBV29-1; cdr3_nt: TGCAGCGTTGAAGCGGGACAGGGTCCTGGAAACACCATATATTTT; cdr3_aa: CSVEAGQGPGNTIYF
j_call: TRBJ2-5; d_call: TRBD1; clone_size: -; v_call: TRBV5-4; cdr3_nt: TGTGCCAGCAGCTTCCTACAGGGGGCAGGGGAGACCCAGTACTTC; cdr3_aa: CASSFLQGAGETQYF
j_call: TRBJ2-1; d_call: TRBD2; clone_size: -; v_call: TRBV7-2; cdr3_nt: TGTGCCAGCAGCCTGCGGGAGTACGGCGATGAGCAGTTCTTC; cdr3_aa: CASSLREYGDEQFF
j_call: TRBJ2-7; d_call: -; clone_size: -; v_call: TRBV5-1; cdr3_nt: TGCGCCAGCAGCCCCCAACAGACAGCTACGTCCTACGAGCAGTACTTC; cdr3_aa: CASSPQQTATSYEQYF